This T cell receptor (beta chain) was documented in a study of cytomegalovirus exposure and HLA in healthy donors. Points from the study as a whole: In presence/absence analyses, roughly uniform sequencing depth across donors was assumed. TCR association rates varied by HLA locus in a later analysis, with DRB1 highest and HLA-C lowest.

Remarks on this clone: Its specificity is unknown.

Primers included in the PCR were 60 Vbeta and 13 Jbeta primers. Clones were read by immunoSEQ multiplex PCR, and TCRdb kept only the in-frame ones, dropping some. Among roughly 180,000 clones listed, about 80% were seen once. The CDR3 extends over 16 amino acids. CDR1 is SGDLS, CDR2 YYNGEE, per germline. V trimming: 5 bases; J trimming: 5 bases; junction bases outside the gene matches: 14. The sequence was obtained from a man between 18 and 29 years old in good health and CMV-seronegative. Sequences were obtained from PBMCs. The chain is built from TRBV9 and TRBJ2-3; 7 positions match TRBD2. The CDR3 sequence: CASSYLSGAVGDTQYF. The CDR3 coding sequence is TGTGCCAGCAGTTACCTAAGCGGGGCGGTAGGAGATACGCAGTATTTT.